This T cell receptor beta chain is from a study of T cells in Graves' hyperthyroidism and ophthalmopathy (dated by TCRdb to the late 2010s). Notes on the research overall: Peripheral blood was sampled at the time of initial diagnosis, prior to any treatment. An independent validation cohort of under 20 hyperthyroidism patients and about 16 patients who later progressed to ophthalmopathy tested prospective prediction of ophthalmopathy. To identify TCR V-J signatures that set the groups apart, the researchers used a discovery cohort of about a hundred patients, made up of under 50 with Graves' ophthalmopathy and about 60 with stable Graves' hyperthyroidism. The paper reports TCR Vbeta CDR3 sequencing of over 120 peripheral blood samples: fewer than 50 ophthalmopathy, over 70 hyperthyroidism and around 17 progressor patients. The 100 or so discovery patients were randomly split 7:3 into training and test sets. After sampling, hyperthyroidism patients received methimazole starting at 30 mg daily, and ophthalmopathy patients received high-dose intravenous methylprednisolone. In about 6 Graves' hyperthyroidism patients, the study also compared T-cell repertoires from thyroid tissue with T-cell repertoires from blood. The investigation overall reported the following: Most expanded thyroid clonotypes (frequency above 0.001) were also detected in blood, a finding suggesting that blood repertoires may reflect thyroid immune responses. No statistical method was used to fix the sample size in advance, and group allocation was not hidden from the investigators. In validation, the model predicted progression to ophthalmopathy a median of 6.5 months before onset, with over 55% sensitivity and about 72% specificity. A 13 V-J signature model separated ophthalmopathy from stable hyperthyroidism, with 87.88% sensitivity and roughly 81% specificity in cross-validation and 80%/75% in testing.

TCR beta CDR3 regions were amplified from RNA transcripts. The first round of RT-PCR for the TCR CDR3 was performed with the HTBI primer set and the Qiagen OneStep RT-PCR kit. Libraries were constructed in a second round of multiplex PCR, after which size selection and purification were carried out. Libraries were sequenced paired-end with 100 bp reads on an Illumina HiSeq2000. In the paper's pipeline: SOAPnuke was used to process the raw data, with reads discarded if the reads contained adapters or uncalled bases, had a mean Phred below 15, or lacked an exact constant-primer or identifier match. High-quality paired reads were merged using COPE v1.2.5, and each unique nucleotide sequence was defined as a clonotype. Clonotypes were aligned to IMGT TRBV, TRBD and TRBJ reference segments using MiTCR v1.1. Only V-J combinations with frequency above 0.0001, covering about 99% of repertoires, were analysed. A TCS score was defined as the ratio of F50 (clonal expansion) to E x V (chaos), with BLOSUM62-based TCRdist applied between CDR3 peptides within each V-J. Welch's t-statistics and random forest reduced roughly 540 V-J features to fewer than 15, which were used in a naive Bayes classifier (R e1071). TCRdb redid the processing of the public reads, applying fastp at Q25 and MiXCR, and retained in-frame beta chains. CDR3 protein sequences are deduplicated, and each keeps its most common genes and DNA. The V and J calls, along with clone size, are taken from TCRdb and not from the paper's own processing. The sample profile shows over 300,000 distinct CDR3 sequences; 12% to 15% of them were found once. Jointly, the top ten make up roughly 33% of the sample.

Reading the germline V gene gives CDR1 MNHEY and CDR2 SVGAGI. V sheds 2 bases and J sheds 5 bases, leaving 12 bases between their ends. The CDR3 totals 14 residues, both ends included. Solely the CDR3 DNA is kept, with 42 bases framed from the first base. Moderately to severely active disease, a Clinical Activity Score of at least 3, a NOSPECS grade of at least 4, and a duration under 3 months were present in ophthalmopathy patients. Any patient with an uncontrolled infection, another autoimmune disease, pregnancy or lactation was excluded. Diagnoses were established on the basis of clinical symptoms, serum thyroxine and TRAb, thyroid ultrasound, and orbital computed tomography. PBMCs were isolated from about 9 ml of fresh peripheral blood by Ficoll-Paque density gradient centrifugation. Trizol reagent was used to extract total RNA, and RNA quality was then checked on an Agilent 2100 Bioanalyzer.

This clonotype has more than one count but fewer than ten. Its antigen remains undetermined. No conserved phenylalanine or tryptophan is present at the end of the CDR3, so a read error is the likely explanation. Sample: blood. The sequence was collected from a woman between 35 and 50 years old with Graves' ophthalmopathy. Recombination joined TRBV6-5 with TRBJ2-5; matching of 5 bases hints at TRBD1 as the D gene. The DNA sequence is as follows: TGTGCCAGCAGTTACGCCCCTTCAGGGGAGACCCAGTACCTC. It translates as CASSYAPSGETQYL.